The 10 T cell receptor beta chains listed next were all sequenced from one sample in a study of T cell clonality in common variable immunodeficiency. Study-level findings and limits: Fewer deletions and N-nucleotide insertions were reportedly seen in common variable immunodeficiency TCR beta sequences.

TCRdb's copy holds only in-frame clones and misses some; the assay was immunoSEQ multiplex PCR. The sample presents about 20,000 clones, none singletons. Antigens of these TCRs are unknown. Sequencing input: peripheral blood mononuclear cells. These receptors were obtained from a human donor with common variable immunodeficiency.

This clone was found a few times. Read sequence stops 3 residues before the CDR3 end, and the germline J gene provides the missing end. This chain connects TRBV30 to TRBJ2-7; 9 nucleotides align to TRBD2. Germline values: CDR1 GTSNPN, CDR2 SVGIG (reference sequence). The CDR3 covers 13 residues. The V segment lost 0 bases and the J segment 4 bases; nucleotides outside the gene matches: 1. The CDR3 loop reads CAWSVSGSYEQYF. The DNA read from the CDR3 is TGTGCCTGGAGTGTTAGCGGGAGTTACGAG.

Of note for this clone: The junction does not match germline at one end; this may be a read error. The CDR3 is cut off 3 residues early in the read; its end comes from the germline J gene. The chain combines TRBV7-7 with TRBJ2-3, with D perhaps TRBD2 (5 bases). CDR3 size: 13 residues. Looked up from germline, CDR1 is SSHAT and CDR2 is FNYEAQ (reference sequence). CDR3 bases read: TGTGCTAGCAGCTTATCGGGGACAGATACG. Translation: CASSLSGTDT. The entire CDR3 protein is CASSLSGTDTQYF.

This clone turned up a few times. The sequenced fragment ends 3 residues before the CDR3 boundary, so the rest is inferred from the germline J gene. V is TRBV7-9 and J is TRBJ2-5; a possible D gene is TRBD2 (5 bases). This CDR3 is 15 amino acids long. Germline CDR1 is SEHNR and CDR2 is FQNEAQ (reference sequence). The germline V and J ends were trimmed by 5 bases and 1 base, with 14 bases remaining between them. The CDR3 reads CASSRGGPPQETQYF. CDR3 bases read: TGTGCCAGCAGCCGAGGCGGGCCCCCCCAAGAGACC.

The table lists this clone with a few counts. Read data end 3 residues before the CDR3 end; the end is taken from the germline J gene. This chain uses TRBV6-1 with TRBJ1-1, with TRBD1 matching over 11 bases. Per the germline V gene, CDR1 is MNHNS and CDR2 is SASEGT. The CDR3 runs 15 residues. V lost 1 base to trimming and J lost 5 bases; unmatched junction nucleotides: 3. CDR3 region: CASSEEGQGGTEAFF. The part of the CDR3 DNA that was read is TGTGCCAGCAGTGAAGAGGGACAGGGGGGTACTGAA.

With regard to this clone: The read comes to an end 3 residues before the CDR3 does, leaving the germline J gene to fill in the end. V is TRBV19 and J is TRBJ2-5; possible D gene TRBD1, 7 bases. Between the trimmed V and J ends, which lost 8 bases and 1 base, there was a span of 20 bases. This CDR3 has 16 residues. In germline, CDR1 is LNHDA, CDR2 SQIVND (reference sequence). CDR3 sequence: CASQSEAGGTQETQYF. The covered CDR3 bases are TGTGCCAGTCAATCCGAGGCAGGGGGGACCCAAGAGACC.

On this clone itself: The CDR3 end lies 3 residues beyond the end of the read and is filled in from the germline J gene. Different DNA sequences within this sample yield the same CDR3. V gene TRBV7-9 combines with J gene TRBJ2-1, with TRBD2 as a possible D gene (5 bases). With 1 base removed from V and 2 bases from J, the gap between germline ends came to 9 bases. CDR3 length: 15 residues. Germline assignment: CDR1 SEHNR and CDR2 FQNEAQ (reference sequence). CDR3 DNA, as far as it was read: TGTGCCAGCAGCTTAGGGACGGGGACCTACAATGAG. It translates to CASSLGTGTYNE. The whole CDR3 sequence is CASSLGTGTYNEQFF.

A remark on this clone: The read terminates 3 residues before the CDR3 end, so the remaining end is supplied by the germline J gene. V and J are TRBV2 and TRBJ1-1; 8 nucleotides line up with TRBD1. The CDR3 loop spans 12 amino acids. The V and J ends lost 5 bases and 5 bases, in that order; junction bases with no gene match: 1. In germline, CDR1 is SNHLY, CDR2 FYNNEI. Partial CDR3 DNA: TGTGCCAGCAGTCGGACAGGGACTGAA. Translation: CASSRTGTE. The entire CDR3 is CASSRTGTEAFF.

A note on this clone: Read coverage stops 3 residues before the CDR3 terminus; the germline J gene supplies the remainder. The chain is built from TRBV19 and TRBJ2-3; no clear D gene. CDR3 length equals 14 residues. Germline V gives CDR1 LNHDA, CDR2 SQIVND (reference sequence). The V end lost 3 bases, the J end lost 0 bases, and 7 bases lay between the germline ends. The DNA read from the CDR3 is TGTGCCAGTAGTATCCCCGGGAGCACAGATACG. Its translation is CASSIPGSTDT. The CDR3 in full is CASSIPGSTDTQYF.

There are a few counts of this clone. Incomplete CDR3 DNA: TGTGCCAGTATCCCACAGGGAGGCGGTAACTATGGC. It specifies CASIPQGGGNYG. The CDR3 in full is CASIPQGGGNYGYTF. This chain links TRBV19 with TRBJ1-2; the D gene is possibly TRBD1 (6 bases). The read terminates 3 residues before the CDR3 end, so the remaining end is supplied by the germline J gene. This CDR3 region has 15 residues. The V end was cut by 7 bases, the J end by 1 base, with 16 bases between. CDR1 is LNHDA and CDR2 is SQIVND in the germline V gene (reference sequence).

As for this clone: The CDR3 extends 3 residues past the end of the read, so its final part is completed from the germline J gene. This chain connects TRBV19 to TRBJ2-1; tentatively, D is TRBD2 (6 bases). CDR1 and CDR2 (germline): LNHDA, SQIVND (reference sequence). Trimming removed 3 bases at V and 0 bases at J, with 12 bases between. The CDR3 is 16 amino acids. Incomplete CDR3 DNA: TGTGCCAGTAGTATTCCCGGGGGAAGCTCCTACAATGAG. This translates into CASSIPGGSSYNE. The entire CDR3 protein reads CASSIPGGSSYNEQFF.